These T cell receptor beta chains were read from a single sample in a study of blood T cell repertoires in COVID-19. Profiling relied on immunoSEQ multiplex PCR, and the TCRdb table lists in-frame clones only, not all of them. The sample lists under 60,000 clones; less than 85% were seen once. Sequencing used peripheral blood. Receptor source: a human donor in a cohort sampled during active COVID-19. CDR3s include the opening cysteine and the closing phenylalanine or tryptophan. Each record gives: D gene, V gene, clone size, J gene, CDR3 protein, CDR3 DNA. D genes are given only for firm matches. A row's size may be missing; if present it is once, few, many or a size class.

>TRBD1|TRBV7-3|.|TRBJ2-1
CASSSPGQGAYEQFF
TGTGCCAGCAGCTCTCCGGGACAGGGGGCCTATGAGCAGTTCTTC
>.|TRBV5-1|.|TRBJ1-6
CASSLNQGAHSGSPLHF
TGCGCCAGCAGCCTAAATCAGGGTGCACACAGCGGGTCACCCCTCCACTTT
>.|TRBV5-1|.|TRBJ1-2
CASSRDSTTHGYTF
TGCGCCAGCAGCCGAGACAGCACAACCCATGGCTACACCTTC
>TRBD2|TRBV20-1|.|TRBJ2-7
CSASRGDYSYEQYF
TGCAGTGCTAGTAGAGGGGACTACTCCTACGAGCAGTACTTC
>.|TRBV20-1|once|TRBJ1-5
CSASGPGGNQPQHF
TGCAGTGCTAGTGGGCCTGGAGGCAATCAGCCCCAGCATTTT
>TRBD1|TRBV7-9|.|TRBJ1-6
CASSYGTGQGRGNSPLHF
TGTGCCAGCAGCTACGGGACAGGGCAGGGGCGGGGTAATTCACCCCTCCACTTT
>.|TRBV28|.|TRBJ1-2
CASSLTGRYTF
TGTGCCAGCAGTTTAACAGGCCGCTACACCTTC
>.|TRBV7-9|.|TRBJ2-1
CASSLVGLEQFF
TGTGCCAGCAGCTTAGTTGGGCTTGAGCAGTTCTTC
>.|TRBV7-2|few|TRBJ2-7
CASSPRRGYEQYF
TGTGCCAGCAGCCCGCGGAGGGGCTACGAGCAGTACTTC
>TRBD1|TRBV25-1|few|TRBJ1-4
CASSTRTGRDEKLFF
TGTGCCAGCAGTACCCGGACAGGGAGGGATGAAAAACTGTTTTTT
>.|TRBV9|.|TRBJ2-5
CASSVDLTGIKETQYF
TGTGCCAGCAGCGTAGATCTGACAGGAATTAAAGAGACCCAGTACTTC
>.|TRBV29-1|.|TRBJ1-4
CSVERADKLFF
TGCAGCGTTGAGAGGGCTGATAAACTGTTTTTT
>.|TRBV5-6|.|TRBJ2-7
CASSLVGGGYEQYF
TGTGCCAGCAGCTTGGTTGGGGGCGGGTACGAGCAGTACTTC
>TRBD2|TRBV6-2/TRBV6-3|.|TRBJ2-1
CASSLRSGGATFKYEQFF
TGTGCCAGCAGCCTAAGGAGCGGGGGGGCCACATTTAAATATGAGCAGTTCTTC
>TRBD1|TRBV7-9|.|TRBJ1-2
CASSPGQGTTF
TGTGCCAGCAGCCCGGGACAGGGAACGACCTTC
>TRBD1|TRBV5-5|few|TRBJ1-1
CASSLRTGQNTEAFF
TGTGCCAGCAGCCTACGGACAGGGCAGAACACTGAAGCTTTCTTT
>.|TRBV4-3|.|TRBJ2-7
CASSQDPRPGLYYEQYF
TGCGCCAGCAGCCAAGACCCCCGGCCAGGACTATACTACGAGCAGTACTTC
>.|TRBV27|.|TRBJ2-7
CASSLTTTAPYEQYF
TGTGCCAGCAGTTTAACGACAACCGCCCCCTACGAGCAGTACTTC
>TRBD1|TRBV11-3|.|TRBJ2-5
CASSLGQAAQETQYF
TGTGCCAGCAGTTTAGGACAGGCGGCCCAAGAGACCCAGTACTTC
>TRBD1|TRBV7-2|few|TRBJ1-5
CASSLRQGTTQPQHF
TGTGCCAGCAGCTTGAGACAGGGTACTACTCAGCCCCAGCATTTT
>TRBD1|TRBV28|.|TRBJ1-1
CASSFVTGGFIEAFF
TGTGCCAGCAGTTTCGTGACAGGGGGCTTCATTGAAGCTTTCTTT
>.|TRBV14|.|TRBJ2-2
CASSRSRRTGELFF
TGTGCCAGCAGCCGATCTAGAAGAACCGGGGAGCTGTTTTTT
>TRBD1|TRBV7-2|.|TRBJ1-6
CASSPRDRDNSPLHF
TGTGCCAGCAGCCCCCGGGACAGGGATAATTCACCCCTCCACTTT
>TRBD2|TRBV27|.|TRBJ2-1
CASTPGGLAGGFNEQFF
TGTGCCAGCACCCCGGGAGGACTAGCGGGGGGGTTCAATGAGCAGTTCTTC
>TRBD2|TRBV5-6|once|TRBJ2-2
CASKREAGVNTGELFF
TGTGCCAGCAAAAGAGAGGCGGGGGTGAACACCGGGGAGCTGTTTTTT
>TRBD1|TRBV4-3|.|TRBJ1-2
CASSKDRDRVSGYTF
TGCGCCAGCAGCAAAGACCGGGACAGGGTTTCTGGCTACACCTTC
>.|TRBV7-9|.|TRBJ2-7
CASSPDNEQYF
TGTGCCAGCAGCCCAGATAACGAGCAGTACTTC
>TRBD1|TRBV3-1/TRBV3-2|.|TRBJ1-1
CASSRATGGALNTEAFF
TGTGCCAGCAGCCGAGCGACAGGGGGAGCCCTGAACACTGAAGCTTTCTTT
>.|TRBV27|.|TRBJ1-2
CASSSPATHGYTF
TGTGCCAGCAGTTCACCAGCGACCCATGGCTACACCTTC
>.|TRBV11-2|.|TRBJ2-7
CASSTPAGPYEQYF
TGTGCCAGCAGCACCCCCGCGGGGCCCTACGAGCAGTACTTC
>TRBD1|TRBV4-1|.|TRBJ1-3
CASSQEGGAGGRNTIYF
TGCGCCAGCAGCCAAGAGGGCGGAGCAGGGGGGCGAAACACCATATATTTT
>TRBD1|TRBV4-3|once|TRBJ2-1
CASSYGAGTGPYNEQFF
TGCGCCAGCAGTTACGGTGCCGGGACAGGGCCCTACAATGAGCAGTTCTTC
>TRBD1|TRBV10-3|.|TRBJ2-7
CAMGQGPDKSYEQYF
TGTGCCATGGGACAGGGCCCTGATAAGTCCTACGAGCAGTACTTC
>.|TRBV18|.|TRBJ2-5
CASSPESVKSETQYF
TGTGCCAGCTCACCAGAGAGCGTAAAATCGGAGACCCAGTACTTC
>TRBD1|TRBV2|.|TRBJ2-3
CASMDRSITDTQYF
TGTGCCAGCATGGACAGGTCGATCACAGATACGCAGTATTTT
>TRBD2|TRBV3-1/TRBV3-2|.|TRBJ2-3
CASSHSPSWAGGTDTQYF
TGTGCCAGCAGCCACTCCCCATCTTGGGCGGGGGGCACAGATACGCAGTATTTT
>TRBD1|TRBV6-2/TRBV6-3|.|TRBJ2-7
CASSYFRDRAYEQYF
TGTGCCAGCAGTTACTTCCGGGACAGGGCCTACGAGCAGTACTTC
>TRBD1|TRBV29-1|.|TRBJ1-2
CSVGVGQGGYTF
TGCAGCGTTGGAGTTGGACAGGGCGGCTACACCTTC
>.|TRBV5-1|once|TRBJ1-2
CASSLGSLDNIYGYTF
TGCGCCAGCAGCTTGGGATCTTTGGACAACATTTATGGCTACACCTTC
>TRBD1|TRBV2|.|TRBJ1-3
CASSDRQGIGNTIYF
TGTGCCAGCAGTGACCGACAGGGGATTGGAAACACCATATATTTT
>TRBD1|TRBV5-1|.|TRBJ1-1
CASSLVTGGFTEAFF
TGCGCCAGCAGCTTGGTGACAGGGGGTTTCACTGAAGCTTTCTTT
>TRBD1|TRBV7-2|.|TRBJ1-1
CASNARDRGVAEAFF
TGTGCCAGCAACGCACGGGACAGGGGAGTCGCTGAAGCTTTCTTT
>TRBD1|TRBV6-5|few|TRBJ1-1
CASSLTGSGTEAFF
TGTGCCAGCTCTTTGACAGGGTCGGGTACTGAAGCTTTCTTT
>.|TRBV6-5|.|TRBJ1-6
CASSSRGNSPLHF
TGTGCCAGCTCGTCCAGGGGCAATTCACCCCTCCACTTT
>.|TRBV7-3|few|TRBJ2-2
CASSPDSTGELFF
TGTGCCAGCAGCCCGGACTCCACCGGGGAGCTGTTTTTT
>.|TRBV5-1|.|TRBJ1-2
CASSLQGDPNYGYTF
TGCGCCAGCAGCCTACAGGGTGATCCCAACTATGGCTACACCTTC
>TRBD1|TRBV18|few|TRBJ2-3
CASSPTQGFGTDTQYF
TGTGCCAGCTCACCAACACAGGGGTTTGGGACAGATACGCAGTATTTT
>.|TRBV19|.|TRBJ1-1
CASLGQMNTEAFF
TGTGCCAGCCTAGGACAGATGAACACTGAAGCTTTCTTT
>.|TRBV5-1|.|TRBJ2-7
CASSLALGQGGYEQYF
TGCGCCAGCAGCTTGGCCTTGGGGCAGGGTGGGTACGAGCAGTACTTC
>TRBD2|TRBV5-1|.|TRBJ2-2
CASSPRAGGAGELFF
TGCGCCAGCAGCCCCCGGGCGGGGGGGGCCGGGGAGCTGTTTTTT
>TRBD2|TRBV7-9|many|TRBJ2-7
CALGEGTFSYEQYF
TGTGCCCTAGGGGAGGGTACCTTCTCCTACGAGCAGTACTTC
>TRBD1|TRBV27|.|TRBJ1-5
CASSPRQGAGQPQHF
TGTGCCAGCAGTCCTCGACAGGGGGCCGGTCAGCCCCAGCATTTT
>TRBD1|TRBV28|.|TRBJ1-4
CASGVAGTGGEKLFF
TGTGCCAGCGGGGTTGCCGGGACAGGGGGTGAAAAACTGTTTTTT